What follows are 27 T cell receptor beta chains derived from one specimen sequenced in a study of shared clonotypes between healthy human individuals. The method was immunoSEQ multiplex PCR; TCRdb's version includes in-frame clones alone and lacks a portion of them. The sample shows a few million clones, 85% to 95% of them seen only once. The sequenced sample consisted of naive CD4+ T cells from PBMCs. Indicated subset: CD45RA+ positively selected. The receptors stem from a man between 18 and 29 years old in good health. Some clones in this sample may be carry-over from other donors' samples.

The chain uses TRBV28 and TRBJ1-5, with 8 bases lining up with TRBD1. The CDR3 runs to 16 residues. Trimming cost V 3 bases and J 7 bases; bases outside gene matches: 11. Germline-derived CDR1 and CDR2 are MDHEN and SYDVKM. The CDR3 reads CASSFQGARSGQPQHF. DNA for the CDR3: TGTGCCAGCAGTTTCCAGGGGGCGCGATCTGGACAGCCCCAGCATTTT. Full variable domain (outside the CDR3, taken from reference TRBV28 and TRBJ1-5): DVKVTQSSRYLVKRTGEKVFLECVQDMDHENMFWYRQDPGLGLRLIYFSYDVKMKEKGDIPEGYSVSREKKERFSLILESASTNQTSMYLCASSFQGARSGQPQHFGDGTRLSIL.

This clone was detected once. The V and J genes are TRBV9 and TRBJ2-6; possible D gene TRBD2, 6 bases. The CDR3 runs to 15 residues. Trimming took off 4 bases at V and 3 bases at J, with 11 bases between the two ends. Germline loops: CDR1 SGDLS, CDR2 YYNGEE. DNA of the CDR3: TGTGCCAGCAGCCCTCGACTAGATGGGGCCAACGTCCTGACTTTC. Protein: CASSPRLDGANVLTF.

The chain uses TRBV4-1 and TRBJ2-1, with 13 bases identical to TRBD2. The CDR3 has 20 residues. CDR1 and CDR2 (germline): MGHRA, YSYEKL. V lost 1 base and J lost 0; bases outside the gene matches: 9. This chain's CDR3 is CASSQAGTSGTLGSYNEQFF. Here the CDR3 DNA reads TGCGCCAGCAGCCAAGCCGGGACTAGCGGGACCTTGGGCTCCTACAATGAGCAGTTCTTC.

CDR3 in amino acids: CASSRLAGYYNEQFF. Here the CDR3 DNA reads TGTGCCAGCAGTAGACTAGCGGGGTACTACAATGAGCAGTTCTTC. This chain connects TRBV2 to TRBJ2-1; 11 bases line up with TRBD2. Germline CDR1 SNHLY, CDR2 FYNNEI. This CDR3 is built from 15 residues. V shed 5 bases, J shed 3 bases, and the junction held 3 bases outside the gene matches.

CDR3 residues: CASSFNWGSEQYF. In DNA, the CDR3 is TGTGCCAGCAGTTTTAATTGGGGTAGCGAGCAGTACTTC. The chain is built from TRBV28 and TRBJ2-7; no definite D call. Trimming stripped 3 bases from V and 6 bases from J, with 12 bases between. This CDR3 spans 13 amino acids. Germline V gene sequence: CDR1 MDHEN, CDR2 SYDVKM.

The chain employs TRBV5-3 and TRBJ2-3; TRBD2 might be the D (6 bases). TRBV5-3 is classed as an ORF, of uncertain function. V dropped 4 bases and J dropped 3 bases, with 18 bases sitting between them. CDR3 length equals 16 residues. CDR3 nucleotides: TGTGCCAGAAGCCCGAAAGCGGGCGAGTGGACAGATACGCAGTATTTT. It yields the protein CARSPKAGEWTDTQYF.

CDR3 residues: CASSFPSEGNTEAFF. In DNA, the CDR3 is TGTGCCAGCAGCTTTCCCTCTGAGGGGAACACTGAAGCTTTCTTT. The chain combines TRBV7-3 with TRBJ1-1; D is uncertain. The length of the CDR3 is 15 residues. Germline V lookup: CDR1 SGHTA, CDR2 FQGTGA. V was pared by 3 bases and J by 1 base, with 12 bases between.

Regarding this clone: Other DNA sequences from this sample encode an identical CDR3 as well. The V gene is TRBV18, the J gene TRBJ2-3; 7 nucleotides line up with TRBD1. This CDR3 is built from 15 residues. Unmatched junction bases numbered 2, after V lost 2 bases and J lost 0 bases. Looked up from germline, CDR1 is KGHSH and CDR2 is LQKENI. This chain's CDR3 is CASSPLTGSTDTQYF. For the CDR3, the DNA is TGTGCCAGCTCACCATTGACAGGGAGCACAGATACGCAGTATTTT.

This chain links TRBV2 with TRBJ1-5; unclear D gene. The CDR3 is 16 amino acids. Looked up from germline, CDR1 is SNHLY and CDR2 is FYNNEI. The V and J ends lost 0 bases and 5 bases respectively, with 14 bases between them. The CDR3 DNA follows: TGTGCCAGCAGTGAAGCGGTGGATCCAGCATATCAGCCCCAGCATTTT. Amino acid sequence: CASSEAVDPAYQPQHF.

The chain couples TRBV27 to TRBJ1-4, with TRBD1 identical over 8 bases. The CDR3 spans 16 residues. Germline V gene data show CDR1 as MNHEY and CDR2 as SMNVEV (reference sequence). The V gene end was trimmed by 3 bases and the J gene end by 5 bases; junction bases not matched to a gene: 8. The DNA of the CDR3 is TGTGCCAGCAGTTTCCAGGGGGCCGGGTTGAATGAAAAACTGTTTTTT. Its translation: CASSFQGAGLNEKLFF.

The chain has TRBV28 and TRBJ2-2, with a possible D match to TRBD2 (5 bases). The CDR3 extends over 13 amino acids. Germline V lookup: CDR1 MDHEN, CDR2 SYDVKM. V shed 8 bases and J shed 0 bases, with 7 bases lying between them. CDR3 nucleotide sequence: TGTGCCAGCGGGGAGACGAACACCGGGGAGCTGTTTTTT. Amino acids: CASGETNTGELFF.

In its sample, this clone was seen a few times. The CDR3 here is CASSDGGFQPQHF. In nucleotides, the CDR3 is TGTGCCAGCAGTGACGGGGGCTTCCAGCCCCAGCATTTT. The chain joins TRBV2 to TRBJ1-5; TRBD1 might be the D (6 bases). Trimming shortened V by 3 bases and J by 7 bases, and 10 bases separated the two germline ends. The CDR3 is made up of 13 amino acids. Germline CDR1 SNHLY, CDR2 FYNNEI. The complete variable domain, with remaining parts taken from reference TRBV2 and TRBJ1-5, reads EPEVTQTPSHQVTQMGQEVILRCVPISNHLYFYWYRQILGQKVEFLVSFYNNEISEKSEIFDDQFSVERPDGSNFTLKIRSTKLEDSAMYFCASSDGGFQPQHFGDGTRLSIL.

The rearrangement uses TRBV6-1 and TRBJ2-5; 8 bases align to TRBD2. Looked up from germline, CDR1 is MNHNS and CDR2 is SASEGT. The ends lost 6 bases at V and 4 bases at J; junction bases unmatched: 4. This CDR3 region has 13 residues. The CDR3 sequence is CASRRTSRETQYF. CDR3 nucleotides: TGTGCCAGCAGGAGGACTAGCAGAGAGACCCAGTACTTC.

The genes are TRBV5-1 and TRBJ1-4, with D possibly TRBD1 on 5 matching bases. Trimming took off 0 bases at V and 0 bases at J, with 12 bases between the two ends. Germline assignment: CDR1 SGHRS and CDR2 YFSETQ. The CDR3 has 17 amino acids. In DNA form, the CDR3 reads TGCGCCAGCAGCTTGGGGGCAGGGAGTGCAACTAATGAAAAACTGTTTTTT. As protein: CASSLGAGSATNEKLFF.

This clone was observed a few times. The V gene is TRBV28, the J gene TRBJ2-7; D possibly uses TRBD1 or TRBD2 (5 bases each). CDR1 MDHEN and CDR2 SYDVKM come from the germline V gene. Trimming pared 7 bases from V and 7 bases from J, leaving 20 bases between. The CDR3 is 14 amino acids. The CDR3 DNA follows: TGTGCCAGCACCGTAAACGTCGGGACCTGGGAGCAGTACTTC. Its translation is CASTVNVGTWEQYF.

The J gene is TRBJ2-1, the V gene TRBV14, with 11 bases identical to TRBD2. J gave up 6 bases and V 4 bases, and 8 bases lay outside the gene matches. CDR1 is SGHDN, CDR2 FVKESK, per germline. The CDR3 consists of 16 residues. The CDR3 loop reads CASSPGLAAIRNEQFF. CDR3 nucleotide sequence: TGTGCCAGCAGCCCGGGACTAGCGGCGATACGCAATGAGCAGTTCTTC.

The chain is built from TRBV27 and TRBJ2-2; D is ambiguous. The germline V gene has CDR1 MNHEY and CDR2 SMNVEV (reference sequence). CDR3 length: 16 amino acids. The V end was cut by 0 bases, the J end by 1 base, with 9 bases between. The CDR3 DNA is TGTGCCAGCAGTTTATCGCGGCAAGTGAACACCGGGGAGCTGTTTTTT. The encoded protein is CASSLSRQVNTGELFF.

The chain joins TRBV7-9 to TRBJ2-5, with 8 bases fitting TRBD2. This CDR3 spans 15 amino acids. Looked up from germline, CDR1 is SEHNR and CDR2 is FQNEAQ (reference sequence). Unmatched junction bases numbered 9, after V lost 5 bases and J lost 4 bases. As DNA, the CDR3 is TGTGCCAGCAGCCCGGGACTAGAGTTCGGAGAGACCCAGTACTTC. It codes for CASSPGLEFGETQYF.

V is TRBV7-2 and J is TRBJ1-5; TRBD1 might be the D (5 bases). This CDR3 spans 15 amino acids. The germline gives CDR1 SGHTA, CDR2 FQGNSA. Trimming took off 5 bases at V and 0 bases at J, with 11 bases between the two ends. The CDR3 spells CASSEWGNSNQPQHF. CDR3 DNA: TGTGCCAGCAGCGAGTGGGGGAATAGCAATCAGCCCCAGCATTTT.

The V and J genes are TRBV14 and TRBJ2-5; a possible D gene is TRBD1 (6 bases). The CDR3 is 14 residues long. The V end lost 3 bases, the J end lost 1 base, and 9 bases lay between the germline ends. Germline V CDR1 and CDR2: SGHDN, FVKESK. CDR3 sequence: CASSQDSSQETQYF. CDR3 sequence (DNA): TGTGCCAGCAGCCAGGACAGCAGCCAAGAGACCCAGTACTTC.

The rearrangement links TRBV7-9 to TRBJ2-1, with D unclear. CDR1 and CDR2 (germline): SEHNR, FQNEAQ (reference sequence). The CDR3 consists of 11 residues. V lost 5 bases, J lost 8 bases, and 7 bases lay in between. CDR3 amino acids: CASSQSDEQFF. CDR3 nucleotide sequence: TGTGCCAGCAGCCAAAGCGATGAGCAGTTCTTC.

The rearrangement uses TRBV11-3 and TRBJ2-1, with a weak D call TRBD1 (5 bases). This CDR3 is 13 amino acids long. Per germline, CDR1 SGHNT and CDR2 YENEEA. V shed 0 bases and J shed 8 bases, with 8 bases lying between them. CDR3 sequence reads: CASSLENRYEQFF. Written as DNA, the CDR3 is TGTGCCAGCAGCTTAGAAAACAGGTATGAGCAGTTCTTC.

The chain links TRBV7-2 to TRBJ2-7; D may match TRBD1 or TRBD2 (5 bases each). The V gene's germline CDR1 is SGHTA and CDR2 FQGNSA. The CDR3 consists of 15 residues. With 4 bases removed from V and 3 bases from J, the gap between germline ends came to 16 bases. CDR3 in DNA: TGTGCCAGCAGCTGGGACGGCCTCCTTTTCTACGAGCAGTACTTC. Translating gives CASSWDGLLFYEQYF. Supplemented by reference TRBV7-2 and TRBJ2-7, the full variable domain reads GAGVSQSPSNKVTEKGKDVELRCDPISGHTALYWYRQSLGQGLEFLIYFQGNSAPDKSGLPSDRFSAERTGGSVSTLTIQRTQQEDSAVYLCASSWDGLLFYEQYFGPGTRLTVT.

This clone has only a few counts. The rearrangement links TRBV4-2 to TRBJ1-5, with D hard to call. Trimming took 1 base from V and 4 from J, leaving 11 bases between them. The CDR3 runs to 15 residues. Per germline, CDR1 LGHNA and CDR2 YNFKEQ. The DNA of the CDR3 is TGTGCCAGCAGCCAAGTTGGCACACCGAATCAGCCCCAGCATTTT. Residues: CASSQVGTPNQPQHF.

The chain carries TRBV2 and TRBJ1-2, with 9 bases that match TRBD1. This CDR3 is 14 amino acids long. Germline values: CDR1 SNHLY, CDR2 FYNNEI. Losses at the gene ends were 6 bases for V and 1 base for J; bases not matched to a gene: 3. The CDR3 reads CASRKGQGNYGYTF. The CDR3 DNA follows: TGTGCCAGCAGGAAGGGACAGGGTAACTATGGCTACACCTTC.

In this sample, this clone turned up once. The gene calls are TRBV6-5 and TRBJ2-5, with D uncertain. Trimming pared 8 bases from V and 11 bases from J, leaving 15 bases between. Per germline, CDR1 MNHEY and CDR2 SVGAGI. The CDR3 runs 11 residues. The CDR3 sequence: CASRRGLQQYF. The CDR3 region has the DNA TGTGCCAGCCGCCGTGGGTTACAACAGTACTTC.

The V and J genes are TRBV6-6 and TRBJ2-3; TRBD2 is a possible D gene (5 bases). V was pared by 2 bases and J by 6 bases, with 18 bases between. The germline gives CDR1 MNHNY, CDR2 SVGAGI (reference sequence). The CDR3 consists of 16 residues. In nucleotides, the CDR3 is TGTGCCAGCAGTTACGTTTTGGCAGTAGCGATGGATACGCAGTATTTT. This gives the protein CASSYVLAVAMDTQYF.